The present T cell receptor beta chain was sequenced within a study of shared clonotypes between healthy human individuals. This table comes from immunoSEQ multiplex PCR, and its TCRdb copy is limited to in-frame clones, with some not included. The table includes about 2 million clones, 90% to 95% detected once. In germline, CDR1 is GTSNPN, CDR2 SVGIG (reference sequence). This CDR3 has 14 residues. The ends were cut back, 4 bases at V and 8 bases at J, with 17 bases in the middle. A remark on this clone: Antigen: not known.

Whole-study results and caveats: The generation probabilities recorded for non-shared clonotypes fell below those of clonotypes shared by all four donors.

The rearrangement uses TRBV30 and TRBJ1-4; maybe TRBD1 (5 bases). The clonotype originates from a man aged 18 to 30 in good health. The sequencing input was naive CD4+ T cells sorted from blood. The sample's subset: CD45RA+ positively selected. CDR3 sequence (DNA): TGTGCCTGGAACACGCAGGGACCTGGGGAAAAACTGTTTTTT. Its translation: CAWNTQGPGEKLFF.